What follows are 5 T cell receptor beta chains derived from one specimen sequenced in a study of cytomegalovirus exposure and HLA in healthy donors. Use of 60 Vbeta and 13 Jbeta primers characterized the PCR. Generated by immunoSEQ multiplex PCR, the TCRdb table keeps only in-frame clones and is missing some. The sample consists of about 57,000 clones, approximately 70% of them appearing once. The sequencing sample was made of PBMCs. Receptor source: a woman between 45 and 60 years old in good health and CMV-seronegative.

The genes are TRBV27 and TRBJ2-2; 9 bases fit TRBD2. CDR1 MNHEY and CDR2 SMNVEV come from the germline V gene (reference sequence). This CDR3 comprises 16 residues. The ends lost 8 bases at V and 0 bases at J; junction bases unmatched: 7. The CDR3 region has the DNA TGTGCCAGCGCGACTAGCGGATATTCGAACACCGGGGAGCTGTTTTTT. The encoded protein is CASATSGYSNTGELFF.

The chain carries TRBV5-6 and TRBJ1-1; TRBD1 matches 11 bases. V gave up 4 bases and J gave up 0 bases; unmatched junction bases: 2. This CDR3 is built from 15 residues. Germline loops: CDR1 SGHDT, CDR2 YYEEEE. CDR3 sequence: CASSGQGAVNTEAFF. The CDR3 DNA is TGTGCCAGCAGCGGACAGGGGGCCGTGAACACTGAAGCTTTCTTT. Full variable domain (rest looked up from reference TRBV5-6 and TRBJ1-1): DAGVTQSPTHLIKTRGQQVTLRCSPKSGHDTVSWYQQALGQGPQFIFQYYEEEERQRGNFPDRFSGHQFPNYSSELNVNALLLGDSALYLCASSGQGAVNTEAFFGQGTRLTVV.

This sequence joins TRBV5-5 and TRBJ2-1, with D maybe TRBD1 (5 bases). The length of the CDR3 is 14 residues. Germline CDR1 and CDR2: SGHKS and YYEKEE (reference sequence). The V and J ends lost 0 bases and 6 bases respectively, with 10 bases between them. CDR3 in DNA: TGTGCCAGCAGCTTGGGACCAGGGTCCAATGAGCAGTTCTTC. It yields the protein CASSLGPGSNEQFF.

The chain carries TRBV7-9 and TRBJ2-3; the match to TRBD2 covers 9 bases. The J segment lost 0 bases and the V segment lost 4 bases, leaving 2 bases of the junction unmatched. Germline V gene sequence: CDR1 SEHNR, CDR2 FQNEAQ (reference sequence). The CDR3 is 15 residues long. The CDR3 DNA sequence: TGTGCCAGCAGCTCGAGCGGGGGGAGCACAGATACGCAGTATTTT. The encoded protein is CASSSSGGSTDTQYF.

This clone was recorded a few times. J is TRBJ2-7 and V is TRBV7-2; 12 bases map to TRBD2. The V segment lost 5 bases and the J segment 6 bases; nucleotides outside the gene matches: 5. This CDR3 contains 14 residues. Germline values: CDR1 SGHTA, CDR2 FQGNSA. CDR3 coding DNA: TGTGCCAGCAGCCGTGGACTAGCGGGGCTCGAGCAGTACTTC. Its translation: CASSRGLAGLEQYF.